The next 12 T cell receptor beta chains were all read from a single sample in a study of low-dose radiotherapy and immunotherapy resistance in tumors. The time point is: before trial treatment. Both TCRalpha and TCRbeta chains were reverse transcribed with V-gene-specific primers. With a V-primer adapter and a constant-region primer, TCRs were amplified for about 19 PCR cycles. TCRdb reprocessed the reads via MiXCR and lists one record per CDR3 protein. The sample contains over 70,000 distinct CDR3 sequences, approximately 31% of which appear only once. Source: PBMCs, taken before treatment. The receptors here all came from a female donor with ovarian cancer.

This clonotype appeared a few times. With a far larger clone one base away, a read error is the likely cause. V usage is TRBV20-1 and J usage is TRBJ2-7; tentatively, D is TRBD2 (6 bases). Trimming left V 3 bases short and J 7 bases short, with 22 bases between. CDR3 length equals 15 residues. Germline V gene lookup returns CDR1 DFQATT and CDR2 SNEGSKA (reference sequence). In DNA form, the CDR3 reads TGCAGTGCTAGTACCCCAGCTTACGCCGGGAGTGAGCAGTACTTC. Protein: CSASTPAYAGSEQYF.

This clonotype was detected ten times or more. J is TRBJ1-2 and V is TRBV28; no clear D. Trimming took off 5 bases at V and 8 bases at J, with 12 bases between the two ends. Germline values: CDR1 MDHEN, CDR2 SYDVKM. The CDR3 spans 12 residues. CDR3 nucleotides: TGTGCCAGCAGTCCCTTTCGAGGCGGCTACACCTTC. As protein: CASSPFRGGYTF.

This clonotype was counted at least ten times. V gene TRBV7-2 combines with J gene TRBJ2-5; D is perhaps TRBD1 (8 bases). The CDR3 is 16 residues long. V shed 5 bases and J shed 4 bases, with 20 bases lying between them. Germline V gene lookup returns CDR1 SGHTA and CDR2 FQGNSA. CDR3 in DNA: TGTGCCAGCAGCACAGGGGGGGCAGGGGGTGGAGAGACCCAGTACTTC. It is translated as CASSTGGAGGGETQYF. Variable domain in full (rest from reference TRBV7-2 and TRBJ2-5): GAGVSQSPSNKVTEKGKDVELRCDPISGHTALYWYRQSLGQGLEFLIYFQGNSAPDKSGLPSDRFSAERTGGSVSTLTIQRTQQEDSAVYLCASSTGGAGGGETQYFGPGTRLLVL.

The rearrangement uses TRBV5-6 and TRBJ1-1; weak D call: TRBD1 (6 bases). The CDR3 loop spans 15 amino acids. Germline CDR1 is SGHDT and CDR2 is YYEEEE. V shed 4 bases and J shed 5 bases, with 18 bases lying between them. Here the CDR3 reads CASSPWWGARTEAFF. CDR3 in DNA: TGTGCCAGCAGCCCCTGGTGGGGGGCGCGGACTGAAGCTTTCTTT.

Many counts were recorded for this clonotype. The gene calls are TRBV7-2 and TRBJ1-5; 9 bases align to TRBD1. V dropped 5 bases and J dropped 7; count of bases not matched to a gene: 9. Looked up from germline, CDR1 is SGHTA and CDR2 is FQGNSA. This CDR3 is built from 15 residues. CDR3 loop: CASSREDRGGQPQHF. The CDR3 DNA reads as TGTGCCAGCAGCCGTGAGGACAGGGGAGGGCAGCCCCAGCATTTT.

This clonotype was recorded many times. CDR3 region: CASSLGGIGDGEKLFF. Written as DNA, the CDR3 is TGTGCCAGCAGCTTAGGAGGGATCGGGGATGGCGAAAAACTGTTTTTT. V and J are TRBV7-6 and TRBJ1-4; no firm D call. This CDR3 is built from 16 residues. Germline assignment: CDR1 SGHVS and CDR2 FNYEAQ. V was trimmed by 1 base and J by 8 bases, leaving 17 bases between them. Filled out from reference TRBV7-6 and TRBJ1-4, the complete variable domain reads GAGVSQSPRYKVTKRGQDVALRCDPISGHVSLYWYRQALGQGPEFLTYFNYEAQQDKSGLPNDRFSAERPEGSISTLTIQRTEQRDSAMYRCASSLGGIGDGEKLFFGSGTQLSVL.

This chain joins TRBV10-3 and TRBJ1-6; TRBD1 matches at 10 bases. CDR3 length: 12 residues. Germline assignment: CDR1 ENHRY and CDR2 SYGVKD. Trimming cost V 11 bases and J 7 bases; bases outside gene matches: 2. The CDR3 here is CAVGQGNSPLHF. The CDR3 DNA reads as TGTGCCGTGGGACAGGGGAATTCACCCCTCCACTTT.

This clonotype was seen ten or more times. The chain recombines TRBV5-1 with TRBJ2-2; tentatively, D is TRBD1 (5 bases). CDR1 and CDR2 (germline): SGHRS, YFSETQ. With 5 bases removed from V and 7 bases from J, the gap between germline ends came to 12 bases. CDR3 size: 13 residues. CDR3: CASRQVLSGELFF. CDR3 bases: TGCGCCAGCAGACAGGTTCTGAGCGGGGAGCTGTTTTTT.

Details on this clonotype: A read error is the likely source, as a far larger clone sits one nucleotide away. The chain links TRBV27 to TRBJ2-5; 10 bases align to TRBD2. The J call may be faulty, since TRBJ2-1 better matches the DNA end. Germline V gene sequence: CDR1 MNHEY, CDR2 SMNVEV (reference sequence). The CDR3 contains 15 residues. The CDR3 spells CASTLSGRASNEQFF. CDR3 sequence (DNA): TGTGCCAGCACTTTAAGCGGGAGGGCCTCCAATGAGCAGTTCTTC.

This chain uses TRBV6-4 with TRBJ2-7; D may be TRBD1 or TRBD2 (5 bases each). The germline V and J ends were trimmed by 2 bases and 7 bases, with 12 bases remaining between them. The CDR3 is 13 amino acids. The germline gives CDR1 MRHNA, CDR2 SNTAGT. This chain's CDR3 is CASSDRGGGEQYF. CDR3 nucleotide sequence: TGTGCCAGCAGTGACAGGGGTGGGGGAGAGCAGTACTTC.

There are many counts of this clonotype. This sequence joins TRBV12-3 or TRBV12-4 and TRBJ2-5, with D possibly TRBD2 on 5 matching bases. This CDR3 region has 15 residues. V lost 5 bases and J 2 bases, leaving 15 bases between the germline ends. The CDR3 spells CASSLRHGGQETQYF. In DNA, the CDR3 is TGTGCCAGCAGTCTTAGACACGGAGGACAAGAGACCCAGTACTTC.

This clonotype was recorded at least ten times. The rearrangement links TRBV11-3 to TRBJ2-1, with 11 bases identical to TRBD2. Per germline, CDR1 SGHNT and CDR2 YENEEA. With 2 bases clipped from V and 6 bases from J, the junction kept 18 bases outside the gene matches. The CDR3 spans 20 residues. CDR3 amino acids: CASSLWPLFGSGRGGNEQFF. The CDR3 DNA follows: TGTGCCAGCAGCTTATGGCCCCTGTTTGGTAGCGGGAGGGGGGGCAATGAGCAGTTCTTC.